This is a list of T cell receptor beta chains from one sample in a study of immune evolution from preneoplasia to lung adenocarcinoma. Method: immunoSEQ multiplex PCR; TCRdb's copy keeps in-frame clones and lacks some. This table has some 7,800 clones, approximately 75% appearing once. The sequenced sample consisted of FFPE adjacent normal lung tissue. Source of these receptors: a person between 60 and 79 years old with lung adenocarcinoma. CDR3s include the opening cysteine and the closing phenylalanine or tryptophan. A D gene is named only where the DNA matches it firmly. Rows give clone size only sometimes, using once, few, many, or a class for an expanded clone.

v_gene	d_gene	j_gene	len	abundance	CDR3aa	CDR3nt
TRBV28	NA	TRBJ1-5	12	few	CASRVMGQPQHF	TGTGCCTCCAGGGTGATGGGGCAGCCCCAGCATTTT
TRBV27	TRBD1	TRBJ2-3	15	NA	CASSFGQGAADTQYF	TGTGCCAGCAGTTTCGGACAGGGGGCCGCAGATACGCAGTATTTT
TRBV7-6	NA	TRBJ1-6	16	NA	CASSQGSGSLWSPLHF	TGTGCCAGCAGCCAGGGGTCGGGGTCCCTTTGGTCACCCCTCCACTTT
TRBV2	TRBD2	TRBJ2-5	14	NA	CASSGAGVVETQYF	TGTGCCAGCAGTGGGGCGGGGGTGGTGGAGACCCAGTACTTC
TRBV5-6	TRBD1	TRBJ2-1	14	NA	CASSATGVWNEQFF	TGTGCCAGCAGCGCGACAGGGGTGTGGAATGAGCAGTTCTTC
TRBV5-8	TRBD1	TRBJ2-7	15	NA	CASSLYPGGGYEQYF	TGTGCCAGCAGCTTGTACCCAGGGGGCGGCTACGAGCAGTACTTC
TRBV5-1	TRBD1	TRBJ2-5	16	NA	CASSRQGGFAQETQYF	TGCGCCAGCAGCCGACAGGGGGGATTCGCGCAAGAGACCCAGTACTTC
TRBV30	TRBD1	TRBJ1-2	14	NA	CAWTKQGAGWGYTF	TGTGCCTGGACTAAACAGGGGGCGGGTTGGGGCTACACCTTC
TRBV18	NA	TRBJ2-2	15	NA	CASSPNAGENGELFF	TGTGCCAGCTCACCAAATGCAGGGGAGAACGGGGAGCTGTTTTTT
TRBV11-2	NA	TRBJ1-2	15	NA	CASSLVGTSIYGYTF	TGTGCCAGCAGCTTAGTTGGGACGTCGATCTATGGCTACACCTTC
TRBV7-9	TRBD1	TRBJ1-1	15	NA	CASSLGGQGRNEAFF	TGTGCCAGCAGCTTAGGGGGACAGGGTAGAAATGAAGCTTTCTTT
TRBV6-5	NA	TRBJ2-1	15	NA	CASSYSAGPRDEQFF	TGTGCCAGCAGTTACTCCGCGGGGCCGCGGGATGAGCAGTTCTTC
TRBV9	TRBD2	TRBJ2-7	14	NA	CASSPRISGGEQYF	TGTGCCAGCAGCCCCCGGATTTCGGGAGGAGAGCAGTACTTC
TRBV28	NA	TRBJ1-2	11	NA	CASGDTIGYTF	TGTGCCTCTGGGGATACTATCGGCTACACCTTC
TRBV30	NA	TRBJ2-5	12	once	CAWATLVGTQYF	TGTGCCTGGGCTACACTGGTGGGGACCCAGTACTTC
TRBV28	TRBD1	TRBJ2-7	14	NA	CASSLEGQVYEQYF	TGTGCCAGCAGTTTAGAGGGACAGGTCTACGAGCAGTACTTC
TRBV29-1	NA	TRBJ1-2	13	once	CSVLLTENYGYTF	TGCAGCGTTCTACTGACAGAGAACTATGGCTACACCTTC
TRBV7-9	NA	TRBJ1-5	16	NA	CASSRTERLSNQPQHF	TGTGCCAGCAGCCGGACAGAAAGGTTGAGCAATCAGCCCCAGCATTTT
TRBV7-9	NA	TRBJ1-2	14	NA	CASSLGGSRYGYTF	TGTGCCAGCAGCTTAGGTGGCTCGAGGTATGGCTACACCTTC
TRBV6-5	NA	TRBJ2-5	16	NA	CASSSNRRGGGETQYF	TGTGCCAGCAGTTCAAACAGGAGGGGAGGGGGGGAGACCCAGTACTTC
TRBV6-1	NA	TRBJ2-7	13	few	CASGGTHIYEQYF	TGTGCCAGCGGGGGGACACACATTTACGAGCAGTACTTC
TRBV4-1	NA	TRBJ1-3	15	few	CASSPTGPSGNTIYF	TGCGCCAGCAGCCCCACAGGGCCCTCTGGAAACACCATATATTTT
TRBV4-1	NA	TRBJ2-7	15	few	CASSQSLTGAYEQYF	TGCGCCAGCAGCCAATCCTTAACAGGCGCCTACGAGCAGTACTTC
TRBV28	NA	TRBJ2-7	14	NA	CASSLTGTLHEQYF	TGTGCCAGCAGTCTCACCGGGACTCTCCACGAGCAGTACTTC
TRBV6-1	NA	TRBJ2-3	11	NA	CASSDWTFTYF	TGTGCCAGCAGTGACTGGACCTTCACCTATTTT
TRBV7-9	TRBD1	TRBJ2-4	15	few	CASSPTGGTKNIQYF	TGTGCCAGCAGCCCAACAGGGGGAACGAAAAACATTCAGTACTTC
TRBV9	NA	TRBJ1-3	15	NA	CASSSRQTSGNTIYF	TGTGCCAGCAGCTCCCGACAGACCTCTGGAAACACCATATATTTT
TRBV27	NA	TRBJ2-7	14	NA	CASSPSDSSYEQYF	TGTGCCAGCAGTCCCAGTGACAGCTCCTACGAGCAGTACTTC
TRBV2	NA	TRBJ2-7	12	NA	CASRLTGGEQYF	TGTGCCAGCAGATTGACAGGCGGAGAGCAGTACTTC
TRBV4-2	TRBD1	TRBJ2-3	16	NA	CASSQDPGTGADTQYF	TGTGCCAGCAGCCAAGATCCTGGGACAGGGGCAGATACGCAGTATTTT
TRBV13	NA	TRBJ2-5	13	NA	CASSRAVQETQYF	TGTGCCAGCAGCCGGGCAGTACAAGAGACCCAGTACTTC
TRBV11-1	NA	TRBJ2-6	13	NA	CASSFPPVNVLTF	TGTGCCAGCAGCTTCCCCCCGGTCAACGTCCTGACTTTC
TRBV4-1	NA	TRBJ2-3	12	NA	CASSQGGDTQYF	TGCGCCAGCAGCCAAGGGGGGGACACGCAGTATTTT
TRBV5-1	TRBD1	TRBJ2-5	16	NA	CASSLTATGVGETQYF	TGCGCCAGCAGCTTAACAGCAACAGGGGTAGGAGAGACCCAGTACTTC
TRBV6-1	TRBD1	TRBJ1-1	13	NA	CASSATGYTEAFF	TGTGCCAGCAGTGCGACAGGGTACACTGAAGCTTTCTTT
TRBV4-2	NA	TRBJ2-3	17	NA	CASSQGLVAIRTDTQYF	TGTGCCAGCAGCCAAGGTCTAGTAGCAATTAGAACAGATACGCAGTATTTT
TRBV20-1	NA	TRBJ1-1	11	once	CSARELIEAFF	TGCAGTGCTAGAGAACTCATTGAAGCTTTCTTT
TRBV30	TRBD1	TRBJ1-2	16	NA	CAWTRDSAWGFYRYTF	TGTGCCTGGACCCGGGACAGTGCGTGGGGTTTTTATCGCTACACCTTC
TRBV27	NA	TRBJ2-7	15	NA	CASSLSNGGFSEQYF	TGTGCCAGCAGTTTATCTAACGGGGGCTTCTCCGAGCAGTACTTC
TRBV11-2	NA	TRBJ1-2	13	NA	CASSPGRGYGYTF	TGTGCCAGCAGCCCCGGACGGGGCTATGGCTACACCTTC
TRBV4-1	NA	TRBJ2-3	17	NA	CASSHVFQRPGTDTQYF	TGCGCCAGCAGCCACGTCTTCCAGCGGCCTGGCACAGATACGCAGTATTTT
TRBV7-3	TRBD2	TRBJ2-2	15	NA	CASSLAGGLPGELFF	TGTGCCAGCAGCTTAGCGGGGGGGCTGCCCGGGGAGCTGTTTTTT